The source of this TCR beta chain is a study of CD8+ T cells in alopecia areata (dated 2018 in TCRdb). A note on the overall study: The treated patients took part in an open-label pilot trial in which moderate-to-severe alopecia areata was treated with oral tofacitinib at 5 to 10 mg twice daily. Tofacitinib was administered for 6 to 18 months, and 6 months of follow-up off drug were then conducted to assess delayed response and recurrence. For the treated patients, the SALT score, which quantifies what percentage of scalp surface area is affected, served as the measure of disease severity. To study T cell clonal expansion in alopecia areata, the researchers applied high-throughput TCRbeta sequencing to both the C3H/HeJ mouse model and human patients. In humans, TCRbeta sequencing was performed on scalp tissue and on sorted CD4+ and CD8+ peripheral blood T cells from healthy controls and from patients with patchy or totalis/universalis alopecia areata. Biopsies were taken from tofacitinib-treated patients at baseline and at 4 and 24 weeks of treatment, and a later scalp biopsy was taken in several of the tofacitinib-treated patients. Scalp clonality was compared across normal scalp (n=4), patchy alopecia areata scalp (n=8), and alopecia totalis/universalis scalp (n=8). The RNA source kit depended on sample type: the PAXgene miRNA kit for fixed scalp, the miRNeasy kit for PBMCs, and the RNeasy kit for mouse skin. immunoSEQ multiplex PCR using 35 Vbeta forward primers and 13 Jbeta reverse primers was used to amplify TCRbeta CDR3 regions.

Germline trimming amounts to 0 bases on V and 6 bases on J, with 23 as the count of junction bases outside the gene matches. Including cysteine and phenylalanine, the CDR3 has 21 amino acids. Only the CDR3 part of the read is kept: 63 bases, read in frame from the first base. Taken from the germline V gene (reference sequence), the CDR1 and CDR2 loops are LNHNV and YYDKDF. Study-wide findings and limitations: Resident alphabeta T cells in normal human skin are also sequenced, complicating scalp TCR repertoire analysis, unlike mouse skin dominated by gammadelta T cells. Lesional scalp, especially in alopecia totalis/universalis, showed higher clonality and more expanded CD8+ clones than normal scalp, suggesting antigenic drive. Shared TCR sequences between patients were less evident than in mice, which may be partly attributable to HLA diversity in the patient population. During tofacitinib treatment, many expanded lesional clones remained in scalp and blood, and this persistence may partly explain relapse after treatment is stopped. Tofacitinib significantly lowered scalp clonality and the number of expanded CD8+ clones among the top 100 scalp clones. The treated cohort was small, with a single nonresponder, so links between baseline CD8+ expansion and response need larger studies.

This clone was found a few times. Its antigen remains undetermined. It has no much larger one-base neighbor in the sample; base qualities were not kept. Reading the label with the study, this specimen's treatment or condition is: oral pan-JAK inhibitor, 5-10 mg twice daily. Lesional scalp punch biopsies and peripheral blood were obtained from alopecia areata patients. PBMCs were isolated by density centrifugation and stained for CD3, CD4 and CD8, and CD4+ and CD8+ T cells were sorted on a FACSAria. Libraries came from the immunoSEQ multiplex PCR assay. To provide template for TCR sequencing, every sample had RNA extracted and reverse transcribed into cDNA. First-strand cDNA was synthesized using SuperScript III with a 2:1 mix of oligo-dT and random hexamers. Amplification bias was assessed with a synthetic immune receptor repertoire, and residual bias was removed computationally. In the paper's pipeline: Raw reads were preprocessed to remove errors, and CDR3 was defined by IMGT conventions from the conserved cysteine to phenylalanine. Clonality was computed as 1 minus the Shannon entropy, with the entropy normalized by log2 of the number of productive unique TCRs. Scalp TCRbeta sequences were cross-referenced with sorted blood CD4 and CD8 repertoires so that the CD4 or CD8 identity of scalp clones could be inferred. In its TCRdb copy, this immuneACCESS table keeps in-frame sequences only and misses some clones. Where compared with another copy, unresolved V genes explain less than half of these, and the others have no known cause. From that table come the V and J calls and clone size; the DNA was used to work out D and trimming. The sample table records approximately 90,000 clones; about 70% of these occur just once. The ten largest clones capture 17% of the sample.

This specimen consisted of CD8+ T cells sorted from blood, obtained between weeks 43 and 45, from a patient treated with tofacitinib. The TCR originated in a human donor with alopecia areata. The sequence links TRBV15 to TRBJ2-3, with 8 central nucleotides matching TRBD1. CDR3 sequence: CATSRDSGQGADYQKSDTQYF. The bases read TGTGCCACCAGCAGAGATTCGGGTCAGGGGGCGGACTACCAGAAATCGGATACGCAGTATTTT.